This record looks at one TCR beta chain sequence and its context. A read error may be the cause here, since a much bigger clone is one base away. The investigators amplified TCR beta CDR3 regions from RNA transcripts. A first-round RT-PCR of the TCR CDR3 used the HTBI primer set. Each CDR3 protein is one row after TCRdb ran MiXCR on the multiplex PCR reads. Of approximately 520,000 distinct CDR3 sequences detected, 24% appear once; the ten largest clones hold over 9%. These data come from a study of T cells in Graves' hyperthyroidism and ophthalmopathy. PBMCs were obtained from approximately 10 ml fresh peripheral blood. The CDR3 sequence is 13 residues long. Trimming left V 5 bases short and J 9 bases short, with 11 bases between. The germline V gene has CDR1 MNHNS and CDR2 SASEGT.

The receptor's source is a woman aged 25 to 39 with Graves' ophthalmopathy. Sequencing was done on a sample of blood. The rearrangement uses TRBV6-1 and TRBJ1-6; no definite D call. CDR3 region: CASSPFLASPLHF. DNA for the CDR3: TGTGCCAGCAGTCCCTTCTTGGCTTCACCCCTCCACTTT.